Below are 18 T cell receptor beta chains sequenced from a single sample in a study of human T cells and chemical hapten exposure. TCRdb analysed the RACE reads with MiXCR anew, one entry per CDR3 protein. Altogether about 190,000 distinct CDR3 sequences are present, around 25% being singletons, with the ten largest covering 2% to 3%. Indicated time point: patch test 3, about 24 weeks after DPC sensitization. Treatment in this sample: therapeutic diphenylcyclopropenone sensitization with weekly scalp DPC. Sequences were derived from whole blood, sampled in connection with sensitization to the hapten diphenylcyclopropenone (DPC). These receptors all stem from a middle-aged woman with alopecia areata. Some clones in this sample may be carry-over from other donors' samples.

Remarks on this clonotype: This may be a read error: a much more frequent sequence differs by one nucleotide. The rearrangement links TRBV20-1 to TRBJ2-1; 13 bases map to TRBD2. The length of the CDR3 is 16 residues. The germline V gene encodes CDR1 DFQATT and CDR2 SNEGSKA (reference sequence). Unmatched junction bases numbered 10, after V lost 1 base and J lost 10 bases. The CDR3 nucleotides are TGCAGTGCTAGAGGGAATCTGGGACTAGCGGGAAGGGAGCAGTTCTTC. Translation gives CSARGNLGLAGREQFF.

About this clonotype: A junction end diverges from the germline sequence, so it may reflect a read error. J is TRBJ2-1 and V is TRBV28; D is unresolved. This CDR3 is built from 13 residues. Germline V lookup: CDR1 MDHEN, CDR2 SYDVKM. This CDR3 reads CVSSLRVGNEQFF. Here the CDR3 DNA reads TGTGTCAGCAGTTTAAGGGTTGGGAATGAGCAGTTCTTC.

This chain uses TRBV6-5 with TRBJ2-3; D is possibly TRBD1 (5 bases). The CDR3 runs 17 residues. Germline CDR1 MNHEY, CDR2 SVGAGI. The V and J ends lost 0 bases and 0 bases respectively, with 13 bases between them. CDR3 residues: CASSYSGASVSTDTQYF. The CDR3 DNA follows: TGTGCCAGCAGTTACTCTGGGGCTTCCGTGAGCACAGATACGCAGTATTTT.

The chain recombines TRBV11-2 with TRBJ1-1; D not certain. The CDR3 spans 15 residues. V lost 1 base and J lost 0, with 9 bases in between. The V gene's germline CDR1 is SGHAT and CDR2 FQNNGV. The CDR3 DNA follows: TGTGCCAGCAGCTTAGTGCGGGCCTTGAACACTGAAGCTTTCTTT. Translating gives CASSLVRALNTEAFF.

The genes are TRBV29-1 and TRBJ2-3; D perhaps matches TRBD1 (5 bases). Looked up from germline, CDR1 is SQVTM and CDR2 is ANQGSEA. This CDR3 is built from 13 residues. Trimming took 7 bases from V and 2 from J, leaving 13 bases between them. The DNA for the CDR3 is TGCAGCGAATTATCAGGGCCCACAGATACGCAGTATTTT. Protein product: CSELSGPTDTQYF.

The rearrangement links TRBV7-8 to TRBJ2-2; 10 bases are shared with TRBD2. V shed 8 bases and J 4 bases; nucleotides not matched to a gene: 4. The CDR3 sequence is 14 residues long. The V gene's germline CDR1 is SGHVS and CDR2 FQNEAQ. The CDR3 loop is CASQSGRVTGELFF. CDR3 coding DNA: TGTGCCAGCCAAAGCGGGAGGGTCACCGGGGAGCTGTTTTTT.

The chain couples TRBV5-1 to TRBJ1-1; no clear D. The CDR3 covers 14 residues. Germline CDR1 and CDR2: SGHRS and YFSETQ. The V gene lost 4 bases and the J gene lost 4 bases, with 14 bases spanning the gap. CDR3 loop: CASSNPRGSTEAFF. CDR3 nucleotide sequence: TGCGCCAGCAGCAATCCCCGGGGAAGCACTGAAGCTTTCTTT.

V usage is TRBV7-2 and J usage is TRBJ1-5, with D tentatively TRBD1 (6 bases). V was cut by 5 bases and J by 7 bases, with 24 bases left in between. Looked up from germline, CDR1 is SGHTA and CDR2 is FQGNSA. The CDR3 is made up of 17 amino acids. The CDR3, as DNA: TGTGCCAGCAGCCCCCTTCAGGGGATTGCAGTCCGACAGCCCCAGCATTTT. Protein product: CASSPLQGIAVRQPQHF.

This clonotype has only a few counts. The gene calls are TRBV20-1 and TRBJ1-6; 8 bases are a match to TRBD1. The CDR3 loop spans 15 amino acids. Unmatched junction bases numbered 11, after V lost 5 bases and J lost 8 bases. The germline CDR1 and CDR2 sequences are DFQATT and SNEGSKA (reference sequence). DNA of the CDR3: TGCAGTGCTCGAGCCACAGGGGGTACAGATTCACCCCTCCACTTT. Translating gives CSARATGGTDSPLHF.

This clonotype came up a few times. This sequence joins TRBV29-1 and TRBJ2-5; unclear D gene. The CDR3 totals 12 residues. With 5 bases removed from V and 8 bases from J, the gap between germline ends came to 15 bases. Germline CDR1 is SQVTM and CDR2 is ANQGSEA. In DNA, the CDR3 is TGCAGCGTTTTAGACGGCCACGCCACCCAGTACTTC. Residues: CSVLDGHATQYF.

This clonotype was found a few times. V is TRBV6-1 and J is TRBJ2-7; D unresolved. Germline V gene sequence: CDR1 MNHNS, CDR2 SASEGT. This CDR3 contains 12 residues. V was pared by 4 bases and J by 5 bases, with 9 bases between. CDR3 region: CASSVQDNEQYF. CDR3 DNA sequence: TGTGCCAGCAGTGTACAAGACAACGAGCAGTACTTC.

The rearrangement joins TRBV7-9 to TRBJ2-2, with D perhaps matching TRBD2 (5 bases). The V end lost 5 bases, the J end lost 0 bases, and 16 bases lay between the germline ends. Germline V lookup: CDR1 SEHNR, CDR2 FQNEAQ (reference sequence). The CDR3 covers 17 residues. The CDR3 sequence is CASSPRGLIANTGELFF. The CDR3 nucleotides are TGTGCCAGCAGCCCTCGAGGACTTATCGCGAACACCGGGGAGCTGTTTTTT.

The V gene is TRBV7-9, the J gene TRBJ2-1; no clear D gene. The CDR3 extends over 13 amino acids. CDR1 is SEHNR and CDR2 is FQNEAQ in the germline V gene (reference sequence). V lost 5 bases to trimming and J lost 7 bases, with 12 bases between them. CDR3 nucleotide sequence: TGTGCCAGCAGCCCAGCCCCCGATAATGAGCAGTTCTTC. The encoded protein is CASSPAPDNEQFF.

This clonotype was seen a few times. This sequence joins TRBV28 and TRBJ1-5; perhaps TRBD1 as D (5 bases). This CDR3 region has 13 residues. Germline V gene data show CDR1 as MDHEN and CDR2 as SYDVKM. The V end was cut by 6 bases, the J end by 3 bases, with 9 bases between. The CDR3 sequence: CASRGGYNQPQHF. CDR3 bases: TGTGCCAGCAGGGGGGGGTACAATCAGCCCCAGCATTTT.

The rearrangement uses TRBV6-1 and TRBJ1-1, with TRBD1 as a possible D gene (6 bases). Trimming pared 6 bases from V and 3 bases from J, leaving 11 bases between. The germline gives CDR1 MNHNS, CDR2 SASEGT. The CDR3 extends over 13 amino acids. CDR3 amino acids: CASRPRGDTEAFF. CDR3 in DNA: TGTGCCAGCAGACCCAGGGGAGACACTGAAGCTTTCTTT.

V and J are TRBV10-3 and TRBJ2-6; a possible D gene is TRBD2 (5 bases). V dropped 9 bases and J dropped 4 bases, with 10 bases sitting between them. Germline V gene data show CDR1 as ENHRY and CDR2 as SYGVKD. This CDR3 contains 13 residues. CDR3 in amino acids: CAIGLAGANVLTF. DNA of the CDR3: TGTGCCATAGGGCTAGCAGGGGCCAACGTCCTGACTTTC.

The chain joins TRBV4-3 to TRBJ2-5; D is unresolved. Germline CDR1 LGHNA, CDR2 YSLEER. Trimming left V 3 bases short and J 4 bases short, with 9 bases between. The CDR3 length is 13 residues. The CDR3 DNA follows: TGCGCCAGCAGCCAGGAACTTTCAGAGACCCAGTACTTC. Translating it yields CASSQELSETQYF.

The V and J genes are TRBV5-1 and TRBJ2-5; D is unclear. V was trimmed by 3 bases and J by 0 bases, leaving 3 bases between them. The CDR3 runs 12 residues. Germline V CDR1 and CDR2: SGHRS, YFSETQ. CDR3 DNA: TGCGCCAGCAGCTGGAACCAAGAGACCCAGTACTTC. This sequence encodes CASSWNQETQYF.